This TCR beta chain was profiled in a study of Ad26.COV2.S vaccination and SARS-CoV-2 variants. Study-level results: Substantial breadth was reportedly displayed by spike-specific CD8+ and CD4+ T cell responses after vaccination. Comparability of non-spike TCR breadth was observed across vaccine and placebo recipients.

V was clipped by 8 bases and J by 1 base, with 11 bases between them. Germline assignment: CDR1 SNHLY and CDR2 FYNNEI. CDR3 size: 13 residues. Data came from immunoSEQ multiplex PCR; TCRdb stores just in-frame clones and leaves some out. The sample includes approximately 410,000 clones, 92% of them seen just once. This clone was observed a single time. Its antigen is still unknown. Indicated treatment: about 20 received Ad26.COV2.S at low or high dose, single or two shots; 5 received placebo; per-sample allocation not given. The samples date from day 63 after the first vaccine or placebo injection. The receptor was derived from a person aged 18-65 years who received the Ad26.COV2.S COVID-19 vaccine or a placebo. This chain links TRBV2 with TRBJ1-1; no clear D gene. The source material was peripheral blood, sampled in a trial of Ad26.COV2.S vaccine versus placebo. The CDR3 DNA sequence: TGTGCCAGCTTGGTGCGGGCGAACACTGAAGCTTTCTTT. This translates into CASLVRANTEAFF.